The sample holds a few counts of the clone carrying this T cell receptor beta chain. Mouse gene names apply. The sequenced fragment ends 4 residues before the CDR3 boundary, so the rest is inferred from the germline J gene. Germline CDR1 reads SGHDT; CDR2 reads FRDEAV. The CDR3 is made up of 15 amino acids. The V and J ends lost 0 bases and 0 bases respectively, with 8 bases between them. The sample comes from a study of CD8+ T cells in alopecia areata. Extracted RNA was reverse transcribed, and the resulting cDNA served as sequencing template. Produced via immunoSEQ multiplex PCR; TCRdb's table is partial and in-frame only. The sample shows about 120,000 clones, none of them appearing just once.

The sequencing input was lesional skin. This receptor was obtained from a C3H/HeJ mouse with alopecia areata. Strain haplotype (MHC): H2-k. The chain uses TRBV14 and TRBJ2-5; D possibly corresponds to TRBD1 (5 bases). Here the CDR3 reads CASSFWTINQDTQYF. Incomplete CDR3 DNA: TGTGCCAGCAGTTTCTGGACAATTAACCAAGAC.